This T cell receptor (beta chain) comes out of a study of shared clonotypes between healthy human individuals. Points on this clone: Other nucleotide sequences from this sample produce the same CDR3.

Generated by immunoSEQ multiplex PCR, the TCRdb table keeps only in-frame clones and is missing some. Here the sample spans about 2.4 million clones, roughly 93% being singletons. The CDR3 is made up of 13 amino acids. With 6 bases clipped from V and 3 bases from J, the junction kept 3 bases outside the gene matches. From germline, CDR1 is MNHNS and CDR2 SASEGT. The sample taken for sequencing was naive CD4+ T cells from PBMCs. Sample subset: CD45RA+ positively selected. The rearrangement uses TRBV6-1 and TRBJ2-5; 8 bases map to TRBD1. This receptor was taken from a man in his late teens or twenties in good health. Some clones in this sample may be carry-over from other donors' samples. The CDR3 nucleotides are TGTGCCAGCAGGATGACAGGGGAAGAGACCCAGTACTTC. It specifies CASRMTGEETQYF.